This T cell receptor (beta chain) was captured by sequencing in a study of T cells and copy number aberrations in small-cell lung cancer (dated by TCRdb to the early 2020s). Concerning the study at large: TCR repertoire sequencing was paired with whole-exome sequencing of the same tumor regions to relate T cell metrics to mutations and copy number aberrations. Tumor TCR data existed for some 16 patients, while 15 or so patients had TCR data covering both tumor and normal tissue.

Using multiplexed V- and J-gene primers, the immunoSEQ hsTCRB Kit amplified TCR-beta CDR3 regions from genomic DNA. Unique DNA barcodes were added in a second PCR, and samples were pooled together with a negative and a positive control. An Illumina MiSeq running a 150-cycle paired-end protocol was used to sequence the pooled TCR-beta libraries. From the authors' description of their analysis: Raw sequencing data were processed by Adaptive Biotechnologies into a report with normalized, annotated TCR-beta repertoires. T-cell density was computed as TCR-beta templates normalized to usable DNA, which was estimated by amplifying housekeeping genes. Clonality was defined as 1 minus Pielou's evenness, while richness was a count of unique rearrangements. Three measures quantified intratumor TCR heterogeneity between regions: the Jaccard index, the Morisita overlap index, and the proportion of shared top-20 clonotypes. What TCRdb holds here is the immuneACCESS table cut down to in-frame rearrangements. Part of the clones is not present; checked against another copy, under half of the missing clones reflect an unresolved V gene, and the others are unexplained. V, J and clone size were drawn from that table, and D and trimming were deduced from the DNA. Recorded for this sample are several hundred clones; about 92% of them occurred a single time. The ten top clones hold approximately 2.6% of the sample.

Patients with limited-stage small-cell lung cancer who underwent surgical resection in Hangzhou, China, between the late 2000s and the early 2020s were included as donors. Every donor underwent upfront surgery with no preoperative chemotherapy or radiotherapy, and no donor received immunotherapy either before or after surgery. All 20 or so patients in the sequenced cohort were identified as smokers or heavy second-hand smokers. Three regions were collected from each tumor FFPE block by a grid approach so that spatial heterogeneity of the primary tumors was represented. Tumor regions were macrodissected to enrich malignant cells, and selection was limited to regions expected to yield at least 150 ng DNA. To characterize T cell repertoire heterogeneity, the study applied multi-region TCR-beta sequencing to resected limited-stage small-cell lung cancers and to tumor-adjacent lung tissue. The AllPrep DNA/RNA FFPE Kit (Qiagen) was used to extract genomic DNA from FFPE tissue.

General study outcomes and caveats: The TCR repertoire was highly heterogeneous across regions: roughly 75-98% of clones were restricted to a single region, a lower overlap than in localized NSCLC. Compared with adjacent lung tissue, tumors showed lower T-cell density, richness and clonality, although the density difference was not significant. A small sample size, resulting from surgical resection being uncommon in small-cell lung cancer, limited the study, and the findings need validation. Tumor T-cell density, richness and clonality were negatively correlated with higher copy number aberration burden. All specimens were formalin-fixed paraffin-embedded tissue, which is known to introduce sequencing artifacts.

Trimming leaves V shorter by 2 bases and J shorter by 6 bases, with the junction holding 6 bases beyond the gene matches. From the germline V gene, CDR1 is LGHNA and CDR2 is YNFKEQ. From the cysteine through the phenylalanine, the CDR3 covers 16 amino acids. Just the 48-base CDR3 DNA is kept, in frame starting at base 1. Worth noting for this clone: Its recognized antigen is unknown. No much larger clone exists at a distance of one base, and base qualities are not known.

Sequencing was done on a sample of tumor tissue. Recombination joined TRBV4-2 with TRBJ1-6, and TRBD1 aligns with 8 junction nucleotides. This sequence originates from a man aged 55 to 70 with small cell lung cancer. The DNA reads TGTGCCAGCAGCCAAAGTCAGGGGGCGCGTAATTCACCCCTCCACTTT. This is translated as CASSQSQGARNSPLHF.